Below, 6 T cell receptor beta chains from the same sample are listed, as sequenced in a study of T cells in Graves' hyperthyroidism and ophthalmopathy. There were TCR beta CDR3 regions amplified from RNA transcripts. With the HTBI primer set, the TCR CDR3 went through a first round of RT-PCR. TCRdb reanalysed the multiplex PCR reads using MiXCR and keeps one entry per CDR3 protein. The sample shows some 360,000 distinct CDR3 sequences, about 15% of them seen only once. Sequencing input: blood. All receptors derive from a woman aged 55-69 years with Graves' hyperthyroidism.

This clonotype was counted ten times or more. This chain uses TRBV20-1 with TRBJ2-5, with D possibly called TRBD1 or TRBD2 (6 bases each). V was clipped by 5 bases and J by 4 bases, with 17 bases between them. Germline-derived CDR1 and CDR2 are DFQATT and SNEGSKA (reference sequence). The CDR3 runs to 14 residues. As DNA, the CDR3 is TGCAGTGCTGGGGGGACACAGGGCGGAGAGACCCAGTACTTC. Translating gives CSAGGTQGGETQYF.

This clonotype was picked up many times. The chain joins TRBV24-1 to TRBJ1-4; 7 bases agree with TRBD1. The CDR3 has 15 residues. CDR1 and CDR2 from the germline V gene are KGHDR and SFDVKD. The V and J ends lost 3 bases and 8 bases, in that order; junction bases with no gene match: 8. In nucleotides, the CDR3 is TGTGCCACCAGTGATCCTAGACAGGGTGGAGAAAAACTGTTTTTT. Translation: CATSDPRQGGEKLFF.

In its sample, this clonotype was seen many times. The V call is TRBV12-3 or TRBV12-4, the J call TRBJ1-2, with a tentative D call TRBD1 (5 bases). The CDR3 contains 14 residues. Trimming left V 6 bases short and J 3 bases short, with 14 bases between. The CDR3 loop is CASRYTTGDYGYTF. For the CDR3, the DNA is TGTGCCAGCAGGTACACCACAGGAGACTATGGCTACACCTTC.

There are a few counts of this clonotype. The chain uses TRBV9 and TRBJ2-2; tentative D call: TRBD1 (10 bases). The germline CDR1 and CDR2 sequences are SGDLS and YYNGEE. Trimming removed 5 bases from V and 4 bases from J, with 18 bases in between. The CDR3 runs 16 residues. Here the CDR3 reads CASSLAGQGITGELFF. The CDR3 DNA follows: TGTGCCAGCAGTCTAGCGGGACAGGGGATCACCGGGGAGCTGTTTTTT.

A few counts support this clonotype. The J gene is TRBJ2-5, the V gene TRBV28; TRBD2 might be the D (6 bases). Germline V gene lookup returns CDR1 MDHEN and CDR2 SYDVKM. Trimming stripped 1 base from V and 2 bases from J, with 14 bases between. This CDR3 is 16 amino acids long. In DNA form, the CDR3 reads TGTGCCAGCAGTTTATTCGGGACTGCTATACAAGAGACCCAGTACTTC. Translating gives CASSLFGTAIQETQYF.

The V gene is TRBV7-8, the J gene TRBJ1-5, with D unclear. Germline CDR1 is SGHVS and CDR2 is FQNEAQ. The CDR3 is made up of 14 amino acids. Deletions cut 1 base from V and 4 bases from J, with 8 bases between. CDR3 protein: CASSLGVANQPQHF. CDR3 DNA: TGTGCCAGCAGCTTAGGAGTGGCGAATCAGCCCCAGCATTTT.